This record looks at one TCR beta chain sequence and its context. Method: immunoSEQ multiplex PCR; TCRdb's copy keeps in-frame clones and lacks some. The data show 600,000 to 900,000 clones, 80% to 90% seen once. This sample was taken from a study of shared T cell receptors in the human thymus. The CDR3 has 17 residues. V shed 6 bases and J shed 4 bases, with 24 bases lying between them. Germline CDR1 reads LGHNT; CDR2 reads FRNRAP. The same sample was also used in a study of human thymus T cells.

Material: thymocytes. This TCR derives from a girl under three years old with a congenital heart defect. V and J are TRBV12-5 and TRBJ2-5; possible D gene TRBD2, 6 bases. DNA for the CDR3: TGTGCTAGTGGACCCCGCGGGATGTGGGGCGCGGGAGAGACCCAGTACTTC. Translating gives CASGPRGMWGAGETQYF.